This T cell receptor beta chain was recovered during a study of blood T cell repertoires in COVID-19. Study summary: Material from acute and convalescent COVID-19 was sourced from the United States, Italy and Spain. T cells, B-cell-depleted T cells, or PBMCs supplied cDNA or gDNA.

The germline gives CDR1 MNHEY, CDR2 SVGEGT. The CDR3 runs 16 residues. Deletions cut 2 bases from V and 0 bases from J, with 11 bases between. Per the authors' pipeline: It was from reference gene primer amplification that nucleated cell counts were estimated. Sequencing used immunoSEQ multiplex PCR; TCRdb keeps in-frame clones, though not all of them. V, J and clone size derive from that table, while D and trimming were established from the DNA sequence. The sample records approximately 50,000 clones, 89% being singletons. This sequence joins TRBV6-2 or TRBV6-3 and TRBJ2-1; D is uncertain. The sequenced material came from peripheral blood. This clonotype was obtained from a human donor in a cohort sampled during active COVID-19. As DNA, the CDR3 is TGTGCCAGCAGTTACCCGCCGTCTAGCTCCTACAATGAGCAGTTCTTC. Translated, it gives CASSYPPSSSYNEQFF.